This T cell receptor beta chain was retrieved from a study of sequential checkpoint blockade in melanoma. About the study: Each arm's sequence ended with maintenance nivolumab.

Sample treatment: randomized to nivolumab then ipilimumab (arm A) or the reverse (arm B). DNA-damaging chemotherapy had not been given to any patient beforehand. Sequencing used immunoSEQ multiplex PCR; TCRdb keeps in-frame clones, though not all of them. The sample records 15,000 to 20,000 clones, about 92% being singletons. The CDR3 sequence is 15 residues long. The V end lost 5 bases, the J end lost 1 base, and 14 bases lay between the germline ends. In germline, CDR1 is SEHNR, CDR2 FQNEAQ (reference sequence). Sample: CD8+ T cells sorted from blood (inferred from file names), taken from a patient given nivolumab and ipilimumab in sequence. This clonotype originated in a human donor with melanoma. V gene TRBV7-9 combines with J gene TRBJ1-1; perhaps TRBD1 as D (6 bases). In DNA form, the CDR3 reads TGTGCCAGCAGCCCAATGCGGGGGGCGAACACTGAAGCTTTCTTT. Its translation: CASSPMRGANTEAFF.